The clone carrying this TCR beta chain appeared a few times. As yet, its antigen is unknown. This entry belongs to a study of identical twins. Trimming removed 4 bases from V and 2 bases from J, with 11 bases in between. Germline values: CDR1 SGHDN, CDR2 FVKESK. CDR3 size: 15 residues. A universal primer site came from template switching; cDNA carried unique molecular identifiers. A single record per CDR3 protein comes from TCRdb applying MiXCR to the 5' RACE reads. The sample comprises some 1,700,000 distinct CDR3 sequences, more than 30% of which are singletons, and about 0.3% rests with the top ten. Study conclusions and caveats: Modelling underestimated the level of out-of-frame TCR alpha sharing observed in monozygotic twins. While abundant cord blood beta clonotypes carried fewer insertions, memory repertoires showed no such pattern.

This chain joins TRBV14 and TRBJ2-2; perhaps TRBD1 as D (5 bases). This sequence was found in a newborn girl in good health. The sequenced material came from cord blood. The CDR3 nucleotides are TGTGCCAGCAGCCGGATCAGGGTTAACACCGGGGAGCTGTTTTTT. Amino acids: CASSRIRVNTGELFF.